Listed below are T cell receptor beta chains from one sample, sequenced in a study of cytomegalovirus exposure and HLA in healthy donors. The method was immunoSEQ multiplex PCR; TCRdb's version includes in-frame clones alone and lacks a portion of them. The sample lists 90,000 to 130,000 clones; roughly 89% were seen once. The sequenced material came from PBMCs. Every receptor here comes from a woman aged 18-35 years in good health and CMV-seronegative. Each CDR3 is given with its conserved first and last residue. D genes are given only for firm matches. Clone sizes are given selectively: once, few, many, or a class where the clone is expanded.

TGCAGCGTTGACAGAGGGGGCAGGAACACTGAAGCTTTCTTT CSVDRGGRNTEAFF TRBV29-1 . TRBD1 TRBJ1-1
TGTGCCTGGTCTAGCGGGGGGGCCCTCAATGAGCAGTTCTTC CAWSSGGALNEQFF TRBV30 . TRBD2 TRBJ2-1
TGTGCCAGTAGTAGCGGGGGGGAAGAGACCCAGTACTTC CASSSGGEETQYF TRBV19 . TRBD2 TRBJ2-5
TGTGCCAGCAGCCCAGGGCCCTCCTACGAGCAGTACTTC CASSPGPSYEQYF TRBV7-2 few . TRBJ2-7
TGTGCCTGGATGGGGGAGGCCTGGGGTGAAGCTTTCTTT CAWMGEAWGEAFF TRBV30 . . TRBJ1-1
TGTGCCAGCAGCTTAGACGTCGAGGGTCTTAATGAAAAACTGTTTTTT CASSLDVEGLNEKLFF TRBV7-2 . . TRBJ1-4
TGTGCCAGCAGCGCGGACAGGGCGCGCACAGATACGCAGTATTTT CASSADRARTDTQYF TRBV9 . TRBD1 TRBJ2-3
TGCGCCAGCAAAAACACTGGGACTAGCGGATACAATGAGCAGTTCTTC CASKNTGTSGYNEQFF TRBV5-1 . TRBD2 TRBJ2-1
TGTGCCAGCAGTCACCCTAGCGGGGACTACAATGAGCAGTTCTTC CASSHPSGDYNEQFF TRBV7-2 . TRBD2 TRBJ2-1
TGTGCCAGCAGCCTCCCGGGACTAACTCCCTACGAGCAGTACTTC CASSLPGLTPYEQYF TRBV28 . TRBD2 TRBJ2-7
TGTGCCAGCAGCCAAGAGTACGGGGGGGGATATGGCTACACCTTC CASSQEYGGGYGYTF TRBV14 once . TRBJ1-2
TGCGCCAGCAGTGGAGGGAGGGACACTGAAGCTTTCTTT CASSGGRDTEAFF TRBV10-1 . . TRBJ1-1
TGTGCCATCGGTTCCCCGACAGGGTCCCACAATGAGCAGTTCTTC CAIGSPTGSHNEQFF TRBV10-3 . TRBD1 TRBJ2-1
TGCGCCAGCAGTACACAGGGGTTGAACACTGAAGCTTTCTTT CASSTQGLNTEAFF TRBV5-1 . TRBD1 TRBJ1-1
TGTGCCAGCAGCCAATACTCAACAGAGAACACTGAAGCTTTCTTT CASSQYSTENTEAFF TRBV4-2 . . TRBJ1-1
TGTGCCAGCGGTCCGCGAGGGAGTAACTATGGCTACACCTTC CASGPRGSNYGYTF TRBV7-8 . . TRBJ1-2
TGTGCCAGCAGCTTAAATGTACTCGATGGCTACACCTTC CASSLNVLDGYTF TRBV7-3 . . TRBJ1-2
TGTGCCAGCAGTGGAGAGAGGGATGGGGAGCTGTTTTTT CASSGERDGELFF TRBV6-1 . . TRBJ2-2
TGTGCCAGCTCAGGGACAGGAATTTCCTACGAGCAGTACTTC CASSGTGISYEQYF TRBV18 . TRBD1 TRBJ2-7
TGTGCCAGCAGCTCCGCACAACTAGCGGGAGGGCTGGGGGAGCAGTTCTTC CASSSAQLAGGLGEQFF TRBV11-2 . TRBD2 TRBJ2-1
TGTGCCAGCAGCTTAAGGGGGACAGACACTGAAGCTTTCTTT CASSLRGTDTEAFF TRBV7-9 . TRBD1 TRBJ1-1
TGTGCCAGCAGTGCTGCTGGCAGGGGTACGCTTGACTATGGCTACACCTTC CASSAAGRGTLDYGYTF TRBV6-1 . . TRBJ1-2
TGTGCCAGCAGCTTAGATAGTTACACCGGGGAGCTGTTTTTT CASSLDSYTGELFF TRBV7-6 . . TRBJ2-2
TGTGCCAGCAGCGATCGCTTAACAATTACGAACACTGAAGCTTTCTTT CASSDRLTITNTEAFF TRBV2 few . TRBJ1-1
TGTGCCAGCAGCACAAACAGGGAAAGTAACACTGAAGCTTTCTTT CASSTNRESNTEAFF TRBV9 . . TRBJ1-1
TGTGCCAGCAGGAAGACAGGGAGGGAGCAGTTCTTC CASRKTGREQFF TRBV7-8 . . TRBJ2-1
TGTGCCAGCAGTTACACCGGGACAGGGACCTACGAGCAGTACTTC CASSYTGTGTYEQYF TRBV28 . TRBD1 TRBJ2-7
TGCGCCAGCAGCTTGGACTACCGGGACAGGAACACTGAAGCTTTCTTT CASSLDYRDRNTEAFF TRBV5-1 . TRBD1 TRBJ1-1
TGTGCCAGCTCATCGGGACAGGGGGCAACTAATGAAAAACTGTTTTTT CASSSGQGATNEKLFF TRBV18 . TRBD1 TRBJ1-4
TGTGCCAGCAGGGGGTACAACGGCCAGGGGTTCGAGCAGTACTTC CASRGYNGQGFEQYF TRBV6-1 . . TRBJ2-7
TGTGCCAGCACGACAACCGCTGGAAACACCATATATTTT CASTTTAGNTIYF TRBV6-1 . . TRBJ1-3
TGTGCCAGTACCCAATCGACTAGCGGGATACTCACAGATACGCAGTATTTT CASTQSTSGILTDTQYF TRBV19 . TRBD2 TRBJ2-3
TGTGCCAGCAGCCACCCACGGGACAGGGTAAGCGGCTACACCTTC CASSHPRDRVSGYTF TRBV16 . TRBD1 TRBJ1-2
TGCAGCGTTGAAGGCGGGCATGGCTACACCTTC CSVEGGHGYTF TRBV29-1 . . TRBJ1-2
TGTGCCAGCAGTCGCCCGAGACATGCCACTGAAGCTTTCTTT CASSRPRHATEAFF TRBV5-6 . . TRBJ1-1
TGTGCCAGTAGTATACTGAGGGATTTTGGTGGCTACACCTTC CASSILRDFGGYTF TRBV19 . . TRBJ1-2
TGCGCCAGCAGCCAAACGTTCGTGACAGGGGCCACATTTAGCTCTGGGGCCAACGTCCTGACTTTC CASSQTFVTGATFSSGANVLTF TRBV4-3 . TRBD1 TRBJ2-6
TGTGCCACCAGCAGGGCGGGAGGTCGCACAGATACGCAGTATTTT CATSRAGGRTDTQYF TRBV15 . TRBD2 TRBJ2-3
TGTGCCACCATACCAGGACAGGGGAACACTGAAGCTTTCTTT CATIPGQGNTEAFF TRBV15 . TRBD1 TRBJ1-1
TGTGCCAGCAGTGAACTTGCGTACAATGAGCAGTTCTTC CASSELAYNEQFF TRBV6-1 . . TRBJ2-1
TGTGCCAGCAGTTACACCCCGGGACAGGGAGCGGAGACCCAGTACTTC CASSYTPGQGAETQYF TRBV6-5 . TRBD1 TRBJ2-5
TGTGCCAGCAGCGTCGGACAGGGTGGCACTGAAGCTTTCTTT CASSVGQGGTEAFF TRBV9 . TRBD1 TRBJ1-1
TGTGCCAGCAGTTCAACAGGGGGCCCTAGGAAACTGTTTTTT CASSSTGGPRKLFF TRBV27 . TRBD1 TRBJ1-4
TGTGCCAGCAGCGCTCAAGAGGGACTAGGCAATTGGAATGAGCAGTTCTTC CASSAQEGLGNWNEQFF TRBV4-2 . TRBD2 TRBJ2-1
TGTGCCAGCAGCCCGGGACAGGGATGGGGCTATGGCTACACCTTC CASSPGQGWGYGYTF TRBV7-2 . TRBD1 TRBJ1-2
TGTGCCAGCAGTTACGAGACAGGGGCCCCTGAGTACTTC CASSYETGAPEYF TRBV2 few TRBD1 TRBJ2-7
TGTGCCAGCAGCTTGGCCGGGACAGTATACAATGAGCAGTTCTTC CASSLAGTVYNEQFF TRBV5-8 . TRBD1 TRBJ2-1
TGTGCCTGGGCTGTCTCGGGGGGGGTCTACAATGAGCAGTTCTTC CAWAVSGGVYNEQFF TRBV30 . TRBD2 TRBJ2-1
TGCAGCGTATCGAATCAGGGGCCACTTAGCAATCAGCCCCAGCATTTT CSVSNQGPLSNQPQHF TRBV29-1 . . TRBJ1-5
TGTGCCAGCAGTCCCCGGGGGGGCCTGAACACTGAAGCTTTCTTT CASSPRGGLNTEAFF TRBV28 once . TRBJ1-1
TGCGCCAGCAGCTTGGTAGGCGGGGCCCGTCTCCAAGAGACCCAGTACTTC CASSLVGGARLQETQYF TRBV5-1 . . TRBJ2-5
TGTGCCACCAGCAGGGGCGGGACTAGCGGGAGGATCCCCTACGAGCAGTACTTC CATSRGGTSGRIPYEQYF TRBV15 once TRBD2 TRBJ2-7
TGTGCCAGCAGCTTAGGAGGGCGACCGCAGTATTTT CASSLGGRPQYF TRBV7-6 . . TRBJ2-3
TGTGCCAGTAGTGCCGGTCGACGGGGGGGCACTGAAGCTTTCTTT CASSAGRRGGTEAFF TRBV19 . . TRBJ1-1
TGCGCCAGCAGCCGGCGGGGCACAGATACGCAGTATTTT CASSRRGTDTQYF TRBV4-3 . . TRBJ2-3